This TCR beta chain derives from a study of T-cell memory formation after mild COVID-19. 5'RACE, which relied on constant-segment primers, yielded TCR alpha and TCR beta cDNA libraries carrying sample barcodes and UMIs. Each CDR3 protein gets one entry after TCRdb re-called the 5' RACE reads with MiXCR. The table includes a few hundred thousand distinct CDR3 sequences, over 7% detected once. Germline V CDR1 and CDR2: SGHRS, YFSETQ. V lost 5 bases to trimming and J lost 2 bases; unmatched junction nucleotides: 4. CDR3 length equals 15 residues. As to this clonotype: Its target is not known.

Overall study findings and caveats: A subset of responding clones appeared in pre-infection memory, suggesting cross-reactive memory joined. A balance of CD4 and CD8 characterized clones contracting day 15 to 85, whereas later expanders leaned CD4+. SARS-CoV-2 specificity of second-wave clones peaking day 37 was unconfirmed.

The TCR sequence derives from a man younger than 35 who had mild COVID-19 (a few samples of this study predate the infection). Cell type and time point are not known. This chain joins TRBV5-1 and TRBJ2-1, with 10 positions matching TRBD2. Input material: PBMCs or a T cell subset sorted from them (not recorded which). The CDR3 DNA reads as TGCGCCAGCAGGGCTAGCGGGGGTACCTACAATGAGCAGTTCTTC. This translates into CASRASGGTYNEQFF.